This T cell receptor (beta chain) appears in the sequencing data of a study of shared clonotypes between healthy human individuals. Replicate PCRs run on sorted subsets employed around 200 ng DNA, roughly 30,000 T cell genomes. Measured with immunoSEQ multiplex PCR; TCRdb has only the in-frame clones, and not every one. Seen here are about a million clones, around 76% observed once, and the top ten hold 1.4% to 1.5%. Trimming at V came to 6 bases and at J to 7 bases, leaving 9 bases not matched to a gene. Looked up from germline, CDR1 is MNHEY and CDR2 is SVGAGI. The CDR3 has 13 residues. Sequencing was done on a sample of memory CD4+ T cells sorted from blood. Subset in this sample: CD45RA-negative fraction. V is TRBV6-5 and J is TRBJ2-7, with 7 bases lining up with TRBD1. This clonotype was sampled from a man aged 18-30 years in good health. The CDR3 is CASSRQGLGEQYF. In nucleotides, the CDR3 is TGTGCCAGCAGCAGACAGGGATTGGGGGAGCAGTACTTC.